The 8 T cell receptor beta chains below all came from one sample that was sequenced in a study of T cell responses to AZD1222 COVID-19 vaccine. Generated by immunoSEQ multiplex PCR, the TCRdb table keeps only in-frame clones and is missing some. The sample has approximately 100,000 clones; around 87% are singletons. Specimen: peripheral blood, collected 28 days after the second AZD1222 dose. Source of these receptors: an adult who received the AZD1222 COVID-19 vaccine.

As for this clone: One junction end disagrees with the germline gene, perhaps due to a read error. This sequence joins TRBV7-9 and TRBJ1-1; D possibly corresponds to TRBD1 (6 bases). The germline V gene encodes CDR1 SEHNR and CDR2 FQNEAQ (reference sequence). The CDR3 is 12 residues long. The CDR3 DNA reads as TGTGCCAGCAGCTTAGCGGGGGCTGAGGCTTTCTTT. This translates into CASSLAGAEAFF.

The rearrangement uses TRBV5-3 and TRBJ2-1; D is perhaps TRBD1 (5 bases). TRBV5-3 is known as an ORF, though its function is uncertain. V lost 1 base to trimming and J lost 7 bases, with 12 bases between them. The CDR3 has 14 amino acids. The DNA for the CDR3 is TGTGCCAGAAGCTTGTCGTCAGGGCAGAATGAGCAGTTCTTC. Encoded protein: CARSLSSGQNEQFF.

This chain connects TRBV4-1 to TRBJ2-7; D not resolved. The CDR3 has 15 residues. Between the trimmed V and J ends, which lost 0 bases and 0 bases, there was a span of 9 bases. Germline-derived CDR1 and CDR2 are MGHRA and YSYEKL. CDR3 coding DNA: TGCGCCAGCAGCCAAGATCCTTCCCGCTCCTACGAGCAGTACTTC. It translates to CASSQDPSRSYEQYF.

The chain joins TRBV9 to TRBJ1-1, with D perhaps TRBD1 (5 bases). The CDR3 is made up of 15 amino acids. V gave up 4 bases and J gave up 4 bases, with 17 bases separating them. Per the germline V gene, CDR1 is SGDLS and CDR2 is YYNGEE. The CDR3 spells CASSSLAGRATEAFF. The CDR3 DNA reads TGTGCCAGCAGCTCCCTGGCAGGGAGGGCCACTGAAGCTTTCTTT.

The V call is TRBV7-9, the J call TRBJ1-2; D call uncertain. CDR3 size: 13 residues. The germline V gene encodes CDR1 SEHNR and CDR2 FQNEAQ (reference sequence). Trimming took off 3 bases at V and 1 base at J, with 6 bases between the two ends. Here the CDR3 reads CASSFGGNYGYTF. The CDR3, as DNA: TGTGCCAGCAGCTTCGGAGGTAACTATGGCTACACCTTC.

Here the CDR3 reads CASSVENNEQFF. In DNA form, the CDR3 reads TGTGCCAGCAGCGTGGAGAACAATGAGCAGTTCTTC. V is TRBV9 and J is TRBJ2-1; D is unresolved. Trimming took 2 bases from V and 5 from J, leaving 5 bases between them. Germline CDR1 SGDLS, CDR2 YYNGEE. The CDR3 covers 12 residues. The full variable domain, its missing parts supplied by reference TRBV9 and TRBJ2-1, is DSGVTQTPKHLITATGQRVTLRCSPRSGDLSVYWYQQSLDQGLQFLIQYYNGEERAKGNILERFSAQQFPDLHSELNLSSLELGDSALYFCASSVENNEQFFGPGTRLTVL.

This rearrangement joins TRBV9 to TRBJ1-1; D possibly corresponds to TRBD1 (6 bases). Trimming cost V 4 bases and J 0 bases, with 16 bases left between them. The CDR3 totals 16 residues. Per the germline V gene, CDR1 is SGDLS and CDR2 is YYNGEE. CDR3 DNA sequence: TGTGCCAGCAGCCCTCGGACAGCAATTATGAACACTGAAGCTTTCTTT. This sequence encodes CASSPRTAIMNTEAFF.

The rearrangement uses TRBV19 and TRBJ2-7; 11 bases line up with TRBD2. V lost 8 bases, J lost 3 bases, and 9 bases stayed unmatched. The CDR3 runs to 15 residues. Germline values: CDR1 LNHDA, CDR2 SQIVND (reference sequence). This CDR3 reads CASQETSGSGYEQYF. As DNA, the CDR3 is TGTGCCAGTCAGGAAACTAGCGGGAGCGGCTACGAGCAGTACTTC.